This T cell receptor beta chain originates from a study of T cell repertoires in cytomegalovirus infection. This clonotype was recorded many times. Its antigen remains unidentified. From germline, CDR1 is SGHVS and CDR2 FNYEAQ. The CDR3 consists of 14 residues. Trimming left V 5 bases short and J 1 base short, with 8 bases between. TCRdb re-derived calls from the reads in MiXCR, one entry per CDR3 protein. The sample includes approximately 1,000,000 distinct CDR3 sequences, around 32% of them seen just once. Sequencing was performed on cultured CD8+ T cells from PBMCs, taken from culture after CMV antigen stimulation. J is TRBJ2-2 and V is TRBV7-6, with a weak D call TRBD2 (6 bases). This clonotype was obtained from a human donor in good health (CMV status not recorded). Some clones in this sample may be carry-over from other donors' samples. DNA of the CDR3: TGTGCCAGCAGCCTTAGCGGGAACACCGGGGAGCTGTTTTTT. It is translated as CASSLSGNTGELFF.